What follows are 27 T cell receptor beta chains derived from one specimen sequenced in a study of blood T cell repertoires in COVID-19. Sequencing was performed with immunoSEQ multiplex PCR; in TCRdb, only in-frame clones are kept and a portion is missing. Counted here are over 50,000 clones, approximately 89% occurring once; the ten biggest clones make up around 6.3%. The specimen was peripheral blood. The receptors originated from a man between 60 and 75 years old with acute or convalescent COVID-19.

V usage is TRBV4-2 and J usage is TRBJ1-2; TRBD1 aligns across 7 bases. V trimming: 0 bases; J trimming: 3 bases; junction bases outside the gene matches: 4. There are 15 residues in the CDR3. Germline CDR1 and CDR2: LGHNA and YNFKEQ. The DNA of the CDR3 is TGTGCCAGCAGCCAAGATCGCCAGGGGGACTATGGCTACACCTTC. This gives the protein CASSQDRQGDYGYTF.

This clone was counted a single time. The V call is TRBV9, the J call TRBJ1-5; D remains unclear. The V and J ends lost 7 bases and 0 bases respectively, with 8 bases between them. The germline V gene has CDR1 SGDLS and CDR2 YYNGEE. The length of the CDR3 is 13 residues. CDR3 in DNA: TGTGCCAGCGGTCGGGATAGCAATCAGCCCCAGCATTTT. Amino acid sequence: CASGRDSNQPQHF.

This chain connects TRBV5-1 to TRBJ1-1; possibly TRBD1 for D (5 bases). CDR1 and CDR2 (germline): SGHRS, YFSETQ. V shed 5 bases and J shed 0 bases, with 8 bases lying between them. This CDR3 has 13 amino acids. The CDR3 reads CASRQELNTEAFF. CDR3 nucleotide sequence: TGCGCCAGCAGACAGGAACTGAACACTGAAGCTTTCTTT.

This chain joins TRBV5-1 and TRBJ2-1; 8 nucleotides agree with TRBD2. This CDR3 region has 14 residues. Germline V gene lookup returns CDR1 SGHRS and CDR2 YFSETQ. V lost 3 bases, J lost 6 bases, and 5 bases stayed unmatched. The CDR3, as DNA: TGCGCCAGCAGCTCGGGGACTAGTGTCAATGAGCAGTTCTTC. Protein: CASSSGTSVNEQFF.

The sample holds a few counts of this clone. The rearrangement links TRBV5-4 to TRBJ1-6; D is unclear. Germline V gives CDR1 SGHNT, CDR2 YYREEE (reference sequence). Trimming left V 0 bases short and J 0 bases short, with 7 bases between. This CDR3 comprises 16 residues. CDR3 nucleotide sequence: TGTGCCAGCAGCTTGGATCGGAGCTCCTATAATTCACCCCTCCACTTT. Protein product: CASSLDRSSYNSPLHF. The full variable domain, its missing parts supplied by reference TRBV5-4 and TRBJ1-6, is ETGVTQSPTHLIKTRGQQVTLRCSSQSGHNTVSWYQQALGQGPQFIFQYYREEENGRGNFPPRFSGLQFPNYSSELNVNALELDDSALYLCASSLDRSSYNSPLHFGNGTRLTVT.

The rearrangement links TRBV27 to TRBJ1-1, with a weak D call TRBD1 (5 bases). V lost 2 bases, J lost 5 bases, and 12 bases lay in between. Germline lookup yields CDR1 MNHEY and CDR2 SMNVEV (reference sequence). The CDR3 spans 14 residues. The CDR3 nucleotides read TGTGCCAGCAGTTTAAAAGGGGTAGGTACTGAAGCTTTCTTT. This translates into CASSLKGVGTEAFF.

The V call is TRBV6-5, the J call TRBJ1-2; D remains ambiguous. Trimming pared 8 bases from V and 8 bases from J, leaving 15 bases between. The CDR3 totals 12 residues. The germline CDR1 and CDR2 sequences are MNHEY and SVGAGI. The DNA of the CDR3 is TGTGCCAGCTCTAACACCCTAGGAGGCTACACCTTC. Its protein product is CASSNTLGGYTF.

This chain uses TRBV27 with TRBJ2-7; 7 nucleotides match TRBD1. The length of the CDR3 is 15 residues. Per germline, CDR1 MNHEY and CDR2 SMNVEV (reference sequence). V was clipped by 6 bases and J by 1 base; unmatched bases: 9. The CDR3 loop reads CASSPRQGQSYEQYF. In nucleotides, the CDR3 is TGTGCCAGCAGCCCCCGACAGGGTCAGTCCTACGAGCAGTACTTC.

The chain couples TRBV6-2 or TRBV6-3 to TRBJ2-6, with D hard to call. The CDR3 consists of 16 residues. V shed 4 bases and J shed 2 bases, with 12 bases lying between them. CDR1 is MNHEY, CDR2 SVGEGT, per germline. This CDR3 reads CASSSPHKTGANVLTF. DNA for the CDR3: TGTGCCAGCAGTTCCCCCCACAAGACTGGGGCCAACGTCCTGACTTTC.

CDR3 DNA: TGTGCCAGCAGTTACGGACAGTTGAACACTGAAGCTTTCTTT. This encodes CASSYGQLNTEAFF. The V gene is TRBV6-2 or TRBV6-3, the J gene TRBJ1-1, with a possible D match to TRBD1 (6 bases). In germline, CDR1 is MNHEY, CDR2 SVGEGT. V was cut by 2 bases and J by 0 bases, with 7 bases left in between. The CDR3 covers 14 residues.

This clone has more than one count but fewer than ten. The rearrangement joins TRBV7-9 to TRBJ1-1; D is unresolved. The V end lost 6 bases, the J end lost 3 bases, and 17 bases lay between the germline ends. The CDR3 has 15 amino acids. CDR1 is SEHNR and CDR2 is FQNEAQ in the germline V gene (reference sequence). DNA of the CDR3: TGTGCCAGCAGTTCGTGGATGGGCAGAGACACTGAAGCTTTCTTT. Translated, it gives CASSSWMGRDTEAFF. The full variable domain, rest sourced from reference TRBV7-9 and TRBJ1-1, is DTGVSQNPRHKITKRGQNVTFRCDPISEHNRLYWYRQTLGQGPEFLTYFQNEAQLEKSRLLSDRFSAERPKGSFSTLEIQRTEQGDSAMYLCASSSWMGRDTEAFFGQGTRLTVV.

The chain uses TRBV7-2 and TRBJ2-5; D is perhaps TRBD2 (6 bases). The length of the CDR3 is 15 residues. Trimming shortened V by 5 bases and J by 2 bases, and 15 bases separated the two germline ends. Germline CDR1 SGHTA, CDR2 FQGNSA. The CDR3, as DNA: TGTGCCAGCAGCCTTTATGGGGGGAAACAAGAGACCCAGTACTTC. This sequence encodes CASSLYGGKQETQYF.

The rearrangement links TRBV7-2 to TRBJ2-1, with D possibly matching TRBD2 (5 bases). The germline V gene encodes CDR1 SGHTA and CDR2 FQGNSA. Trimming removed 5 bases at V and 5 bases at J, with 25 bases between. The CDR3 sequence is 18 residues long. The CDR3 loop reads CASSKPHLAQPYNNEQFF. In nucleotides, the CDR3 is TGTGCCAGCAGCAAACCCCATCTAGCCCAGCCCTACAACAATGAGCAGTTCTTC.

This chain uses TRBV2 with TRBJ1-1; no clear D gene. From germline, CDR1 is SNHLY and CDR2 FYNNEI. This CDR3 spans 13 amino acids. V was shortened by 2 bases and J by 6 bases, with 10 bases between the two germline ends. CDR3 coding DNA: TGTGCCAGCAGTGAACGATCGGGTTCTGAAGCTTTCTTT. Its translation: CASSERSGSEAFF.

The rearrangement links TRBV12-3 or TRBV12-4 to TRBJ2-7; 9 bases are shared with TRBD1. This CDR3 spans 13 amino acids. The V and J ends lost 4 bases and 6 bases, in that order; junction bases with no gene match: 4. CDR3 sequence: CASSSGQGGEQYF. The CDR3 nucleotides are TGTGCCAGCAGTTCGGGACAGGGTGGCGAGCAGTACTTC.

The chain uses TRBV3-1 (or the pseudogene TRBV3-2) and TRBJ2-2; maybe TRBD2 (7 bases). Germline CDR1 LGHDT, CDR2 YNNKEL (reference sequence). The CDR3 sequence is 17 residues long. V shed 4 bases and J shed 1 base, with 16 bases lying between them. The CDR3 reads CASSPVGGARNTGELFF. In DNA form, the CDR3 reads TGTGCCAGCAGCCCCGTTGGGGGGGCTCGGAACACCGGGGAGCTGTTTTTT.

This CDR3 reads CASRPRRGGAYGYTF. DNA of the CDR3: TGTGCCAGCAGACCCAGACGGGGAGGGGCTTATGGCTACACCTTC. The chain combines TRBV7-9 with TRBJ1-2; TRBD1 is a possible D gene (5 bases). The CDR3 is 15 residues long. The V gene lost 6 bases and the J gene lost 5 bases, with 19 bases spanning the gap. CDR1 SEHNR and CDR2 FQNEAQ come from the germline V gene (reference sequence).

The genes are TRBV5-4 and TRBJ1-1, with a tentative D call TRBD1 (6 bases). Trimming cost V 3 bases and J 1 base, with 16 bases left between them. The CDR3 has 16 amino acids. Germline assignment: CDR1 SGHNT and CDR2 YYREEE (reference sequence). CDR3 loop: CASSSEGGRGNTEAFF. The CDR3 DNA follows: TGTGCCAGCAGCTCGGAGGGGGGGCGGGGGAACACTGAAGCTTTCTTT.

The rearrangement uses TRBV6-2 or TRBV6-3 and TRBJ1-2; the match to TRBD1 covers 7 bases. The CDR3 length is 15 residues. Germline V gene sequence: CDR1 MNHEY, CDR2 SVGEGT. The trim removed 5 bases at V and 8 bases at J, leaving 14 bases unmatched. The CDR3 DNA sequence: TGTGCCAGCAGTACGCTAAGGGGGCGGGACTTCGGCTACACCTTC. Its translation: CASSTLRGRDFGYTF.

This clone was detected only a few times. This rearrangement joins TRBV7-7 to TRBJ2-3; TRBD2 is a possible D gene (5 bases). Germline V lookup: CDR1 SSHAT, CDR2 FNYEAQ (reference sequence). The V end was cut by 4 bases, the J end by 0 bases, with 5 bases between. CDR3 length: 13 residues. The CDR3 bases are TGTGCCAGCAGCTGGACTAGCACAGATACGCAGTATTTT. Translating it yields CASSWTSTDTQYF.

The rearrangement links TRBV4-2 to TRBJ1-1, with TRBD1 as a possible D gene (5 bases). V was clipped by 1 base and J by 0 bases, with 9 bases between them. Germline CDR1 is LGHNA and CDR2 is YNFKEQ. The CDR3 is 15 residues long. For the CDR3, the DNA is TGTGCCAGCAGCCAAGCATCAGGGATGAACACTGAAGCTTTCTTT. It translates to CASSQASGMNTEAFF.

The V and J genes are TRBV29-1 and TRBJ1-2; D gene ambiguous. V was pared by 4 bases and J by 6 bases, with 9 bases between. The CDR3 consists of 11 residues. Per germline, CDR1 SQVTM and CDR2 ANQGSEA. The CDR3 coding sequence is TGCAGCGTTGCGGGTGAGGATGGCTACACCTTC. Amino acid sequence: CSVAGEDGYTF.

This chain uses TRBV2 with TRBJ2-1; TRBD1 matches 8 bases. The CDR3 covers 16 residues. The germline gives CDR1 SNHLY, CDR2 FYNNEI. The V and J ends lost 7 bases and 5 bases, in that order; junction bases with no gene match: 13. For the CDR3, the DNA is TGTGCCAGCACCATAGACAGGGGATGGGCCAACAATGAGCAGTTCTTC. This encodes CASTIDRGWANNEQFF. Variable domain in full (rest from reference TRBV2 and TRBJ2-1): EPEVTQTPSHQVTQMGQEVILRCVPISNHLYFYWYRQILGQKVEFLVSFYNNEISEKSEIFDDQFSVERPDGSNFTLKIRSTKLEDSAMYFCASTIDRGWANNEQFFGPGTRLTVL.

The CDR3 protein is CASSPDGQGNNSPLHF. Here the CDR3 DNA reads TGTGCCAGCTCGCCCGATGGACAGGGTAATAATTCACCCCTCCACTTT. The chain employs TRBV18 and TRBJ1-6, with TRBD1 matching 8 bases. J was trimmed by 5 bases and V by 6 bases; bases with no gene match: 9. There are 16 residues in the CDR3. Germline assignment: CDR1 KGHSH and CDR2 LQKENI.

The chain combines TRBV7-9 with TRBJ2-3, with 14 bases identical to TRBD2. The ends lost 3 bases at V and 0 bases at J; junction bases unmatched: 5. This CDR3 is built from 18 residues. Germline CDR1 SEHNR, CDR2 FQNEAQ (reference sequence). CDR3 residues: CASSLGLAGVWSTDTQYF. The CDR3 DNA is TGTGCCAGCAGCTTGGGACTAGCGGGGGTGTGGAGCACAGATACGCAGTATTTT.

This clone occurred many times. This sequence joins TRBV3-1 (or the pseudogene TRBV3-2) and TRBJ2-5; 7 bases align to TRBD1. Germline V gives CDR1 LGHDT, CDR2 YNNKEL (reference sequence). J lost 1 base, V lost 3 bases, and 2 bases had no gene match. The CDR3 length is 14 residues. The DNA of the CDR3 is TGTGCCAGCAGCCAGACAGGGACCCAAGAGACCCAGTACTTC. This translates into CASSQTGTQETQYF.

The V call is TRBV5-6, the J call TRBJ2-2; D remains unclear. Trimming cost V 6 bases and J 4 bases, with 10 bases left between them. The germline CDR1 and CDR2 sequences are SGHDT and YYEEEE. The CDR3 has 13 residues. This chain's CDR3 is CASKYYTTGELFF. Written as DNA, the CDR3 is TGTGCCAGCAAATATTACACCACCGGGGAGCTGTTTTTT.